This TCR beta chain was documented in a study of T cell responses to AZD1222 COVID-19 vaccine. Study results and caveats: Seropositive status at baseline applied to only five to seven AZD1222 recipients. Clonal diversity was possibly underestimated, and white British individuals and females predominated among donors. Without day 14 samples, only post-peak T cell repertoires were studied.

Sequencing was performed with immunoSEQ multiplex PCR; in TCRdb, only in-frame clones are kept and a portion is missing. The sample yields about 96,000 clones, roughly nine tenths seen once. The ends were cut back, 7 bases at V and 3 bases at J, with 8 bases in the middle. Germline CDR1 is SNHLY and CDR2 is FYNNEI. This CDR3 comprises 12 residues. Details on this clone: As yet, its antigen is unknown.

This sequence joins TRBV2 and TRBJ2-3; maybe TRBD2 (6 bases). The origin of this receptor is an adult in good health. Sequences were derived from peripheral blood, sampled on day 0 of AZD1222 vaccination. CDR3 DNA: TGTGCCAGCATGGGGGGAACAGATACGCAGTATTTT. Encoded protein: CASMGGTDTQYF.